This TCR beta chain was recorded in a study of Ad26.COV2.S vaccination and SARS-CoV-2 variants. General observations from the study: Once vaccination had occurred, spike-specific CD8+ and CD4+ T cell responses reportedly showed substantial breadth. In TCR breadth and depth analyses, total T cell responses may have been underestimated. It was found that vaccine and placebo recipients had similar non-spike TCR breadth.

Regarding this clone: Its specificity is not known.

Some clones are missing from TCRdb's copy, which holds only in-frame ones; the method was immunoSEQ multiplex PCR. Altogether under 150,000 clones are present, roughly 90% being singletons, with the ten largest covering more than 4.5%. CDR3 size: 17 residues. Germline V gene data show CDR1 as SGHTA and CDR2 as FQGNSA. V lost 7 bases and J lost 0, with 19 bases in between. The genes are TRBV7-2 and TRBJ2-1; D gene uncertain. The sample in question was peripheral blood, obtained after recovery from COVID-19. The TCR was taken from a human donor who had recovered from COVID-19. Here the CDR3 reads CASNPSVLGSSYNEQFF. The DNA for the CDR3 is TGTGCCAGCAATCCCAGCGTTCTTGGTAGCTCCTACAATGAGCAGTTCTTC.